Below are 26 T cell receptor beta chains sequenced from a single sample in a study of cytomegalovirus exposure and HLA in healthy donors. 13 Jbeta primers and 60 Vbeta primers were used for the PCR. Only in-frame clones appear in the TCRdb table, and some are missing; sequencing was by immunoSEQ multiplex PCR. The table has about 140,000 clones, around 78% seen once; the top ten hold about 2.4%. The source material was PBMCs. Source of these receptors: a woman aged 18 to 35 in good health and CMV-seropositive.

The chain employs TRBV11-3 and TRBJ2-2; 9 nucleotides line up with TRBD1. The CDR3 sequence is 18 residues long. The V and J ends lost 4 bases and 6 bases, in that order; junction bases with no gene match: 15. Germline V gene lookup returns CDR1 SGHNT and CDR2 YENEEA. CDR3 amino acids: CASSSRDRDLPGSGELFF. As DNA, the CDR3 is TGTGCCAGCAGCTCAAGGGACAGGGACCTTCCAGGATCCGGGGAGCTGTTTTTT.

This clone showed up just a few times. The chain links TRBV19 to TRBJ2-1; 9 positions agree with TRBD2. J was trimmed by 2 bases and V by 5 bases; bases with no gene match: 10. This CDR3 has 17 residues. Per the germline V gene, CDR1 is LNHDA and CDR2 is SQIVND (reference sequence). DNA of the CDR3: TGTGCCAGTAGTCTACGAAATCTAGCGGGGACCTACAATGAGCAGTTCTTC. It specifies CASSLRNLAGTYNEQFF.

A single count supports this clone. This chain connects TRBV30 to TRBJ1-6, with a weak D call TRBD1 (5 bases). The germline V gene encodes CDR1 GTSNPN and CDR2 SVGIG (reference sequence). The V and J ends lost 5 bases and 5 bases respectively, with 19 bases between them. This CDR3 is 16 amino acids long. Written as DNA, the CDR3 is TGTGCCTGGGAGCCCCACAGGAGCCGTAATAATTCACCCCTCCACTTT. Translated: CAWEPHRSRNNSPLHF.

This clone was found once. V is TRBV29-1 and J is TRBJ1-1; no clear D. The germline V gene has CDR1 SQVTM and CDR2 ANQGSEA. V was pared by 4 bases and J by 1 base, with 19 bases between. The CDR3 extends over 16 amino acids. The CDR3 coding sequence is TGCAGCGTTGGAACGGAGGCATGGAATAAGAACACTGAAGCTTTCTTT. It yields the protein CSVGTEAWNKNTEAFF.

The genes are TRBV25-1 and TRBJ2-3; 8 positions match TRBD1. Germline CDR1 is MGHDK and CDR2 is SYGVNS. The ends lost 4 bases at V and 8 bases at J; junction bases unmatched: 5. This CDR3 is 13 amino acids long. The CDR3 coding sequence is TGTGCCAGCAGTGTCCAGGGGGCCGGTACGCAGTATTTT. Amino acids: CASSVQGAGTQYF.

V usage is TRBV6-1 and J usage is TRBJ2-7; 7 bases align to TRBD1. CDR1 and CDR2 from the germline V gene are MNHNS and SASEGT. Trimming at V came to 6 bases and at J to 2 bases, leaving 7 bases not matched to a gene. This CDR3 has 14 residues. CDR3 in amino acids: CASRTGTEPYEQYF. In nucleotides, the CDR3 is TGTGCCAGCAGGACGGGGACAGAACCCTACGAGCAGTACTTC.

This rearrangement joins TRBV18 to TRBJ2-1, with D possibly being TRBD1 (5 bases). The germline V gene encodes CDR1 KGHSH and CDR2 LQKENI. The CDR3 runs to 17 residues. V was trimmed by 1 base and J by 3 bases, leaving 16 bases between them. CDR3 DNA sequence: TGTGCCAGCTCACCACTGTTGGCCAGGGCCTTCTACAATGAGCAGTTCTTC. Translating it yields CASSPLLARAFYNEQFF.

The chain joins TRBV13 to TRBJ2-7; 7 positions agree with TRBD2. CDR1 is PRHDT and CDR2 is FYEKMQ in the germline V gene (reference sequence). The junction had 14 bases not matched to a gene; V was cut back by 6 bases and J by 6 bases. CDR3 size: 15 residues. CDR3 amino acids: CASRFVSVSGGEQYF. CDR3 sequence (DNA): TGTGCCAGCAGATTCGTTTCCGTTTCGGGGGGCGAGCAGTACTTC.

The chain is built from TRBV5-1 and TRBJ2-3; 9 nucleotides agree with TRBD1. The CDR3 totals 14 residues. J lost 11 bases, V lost 5 bases, and 12 bases had no gene match. CDR1 is SGHRS and CDR2 is YFSETQ in the germline V gene. Written as DNA, the CDR3 is TGCGCCAGCAGGATTGGACAGGGGCTTTCTGGGCAGTATTTT. This sequence encodes CASRIGQGLSGQYF. Combining the CDR3 with reference TRBV5-1 and TRBJ2-3 gives the whole variable domain KAGVTQTPRYLIKTRGQQVTLSCSPISGHRSVSWYQQTPGQGLQFLFEYFSETQRNKGNFPGRFSGRQFSNSRSEMNVSTLELGDSALYLCASRIGQGLSGQYFGPGTRLTVL.

V and J are TRBV5-4 and TRBJ2-7; TRBD2 agrees at 9 bases. Trimming took 5 bases from V and 0 from J; bases not matched to a gene: 3. This CDR3 is built from 14 residues. CDR1 and CDR2 (germline): SGHNT, YYREEE (reference sequence). The CDR3 coding sequence is TGTGCCAGCAGGGAGCGGGGGGACTCCTACGAGCAGTACTTC. This encodes CASRERGDSYEQYF.

The chain joins TRBV6-5 to TRBJ1-1; D is perhaps TRBD1 (6 bases). V was shortened by 2 bases and J by 0 bases, with 13 bases between the two germline ends. Germline V gene sequence: CDR1 MNHEY, CDR2 SVGAGI. The CDR3 length is 16 residues. The CDR3 DNA is TGTGCCAGCAGTTACGGGGGGGCCCCAATGAACACTGAAGCTTTCTTT. Its translation is CASSYGGAPMNTEAFF.

The rearrangement uses TRBV30 and TRBJ1-5; 12 bases match TRBD1. Looked up from germline, CDR1 is GTSNPN and CDR2 is SVGIG (reference sequence). CDR3 size: 20 residues. Losses at the gene ends were 1 base for V and 2 bases for J; bases not matched to a gene: 15. The CDR3 coding sequence is TGTGCCTGGAGTGCCCCTTTCGGGACAGGGGGCATTTTCGGCAATCAGCCCCAGCATTTT. It is translated as CAWSAPFGTGGIFGNQPQHF.

The chain is built from TRBV30 and TRBJ1-3; 7 nucleotides agree with TRBD1. Germline loops: CDR1 GTSNPN, CDR2 SVGIG (reference sequence). J gave up 2 bases and V 3 bases, and 4 bases lay outside the gene matches. CDR3 length equals 14 residues. The CDR3 region has the DNA TGTGCCTGGAGGACCGGGACAGCTGGAAACACCATATATTTT. Encoded protein: CAWRTGTAGNTIYF.

V gene TRBV2 combines with J gene TRBJ1-3, with D perhaps TRBD1 (5 bases). Germline V gene data show CDR1 as SNHLY and CDR2 as FYNNEI. Trimming cost V 2 bases and J 0 bases, with 14 bases left between them. This CDR3 comprises 17 residues. The CDR3 here is CASSEQQVVLSGNTIYF. As DNA, the CDR3 is TGTGCCAGCAGTGAACAACAGGTTGTCCTCTCTGGAAACACCATATATTTT. Complete variable domain (other parts from reference TRBV2 and TRBJ1-3): EPEVTQTPSHQVTQMGQEVILRCVPISNHLYFYWYRQILGQKVEFLVSFYNNEISEKSEIFDDQFSVERPDGSNFTLKIRSTKLEDSAMYFCASSEQQVVLSGNTIYFGEGSWLTVV.

This CDR3 is CASSQVRLAGADTQYF. CDR3 nucleotides: TGTGCCAGCAGCCAAGTGAGACTAGCGGGGGCAGATACGCAGTATTTT. The V gene is TRBV5-4, the J gene TRBJ2-3; 12 bases map to TRBD2. Germline V gene lookup returns CDR1 SGHNT and CDR2 YYREEE (reference sequence). J lost 4 bases, V lost 4 bases, and 7 bases had no gene match. CDR3 length: 16 amino acids.

This clone has just a few counts. The genes are TRBV5-4 and TRBJ1-1, with TRBD1 matching 7 bases. The length of the CDR3 is 14 residues. The J segment lost 4 bases and the V segment lost 1 base, leaving 4 bases of the junction unmatched. The germline V gene has CDR1 SGHNT and CDR2 YYREEE (reference sequence). CDR3 in amino acids: CASSLRQGVTEAFF. CDR3 coding DNA: TGTGCCAGCAGCTTGCGACAGGGAGTCACTGAAGCTTTCTTT. Using reference TRBV5-4 and TRBJ1-1 for the parts outside the CDR3, the full variable domain is ETGVTQSPTHLIKTRGQQVTLRCSSQSGHNTVSWYQQALGQGPQFIFQYYREEENGRGNFPPRFSGLQFPNYSSELNVNALELDDSALYLCASSLRQGVTEAFFGQGTRLTVV.

The chain joins TRBV10-2 to TRBJ1-1; the D is unclear. Looked up from germline, CDR1 is WSHSY and CDR2 is SAAADI. V lost 4 bases to trimming and J lost 0 bases, with 3 bases between them. The CDR3 is 12 residues long. CDR3 sequence reads: CASSAMNTEAFF. The CDR3 DNA reads as TGCGCCAGCAGTGCAATGAACACTGAAGCTTTCTTT.

The chain has TRBV4-1 and TRBJ1-5, with 8 nucleotides matching TRBD1. This CDR3 comprises 16 residues. Germline-derived CDR1 and CDR2 are MGHRA and YSYEKL. Losses at the gene ends were 3 bases for V and 2 bases for J; bases not matched to a gene: 6. CDR3 bases: TGCGCCAGCAGCCACCCCGACAGGGGAGGCAATCAGCCCCAGCATTTT. It encodes CASSHPDRGGNQPQHF.

CDR3 coding DNA: TGTGCCAGCAGTCCAGGCGGGCTGAACACTGAAGCTTTCTTT. As protein: CASSPGGLNTEAFF. The chain joins TRBV28 to TRBJ1-1; the D is unclear. The CDR3 runs 14 residues. Germline lookup yields CDR1 MDHEN and CDR2 SYDVKM. V was shortened by 5 bases and J by 0 bases, with 10 bases between the two germline ends. The whole variable domain, remainder taken from reference TRBV28 and TRBJ1-1, is DVKVTQSSRYLVKRTGEKVFLECVQDMDHENMFWYRQDPGLGLRLIYFSYDVKMKEKGDIPEGYSVSREKKERFSLILESASTNQTSMYLCASSPGGLNTEAFFGQGTRLTVV.

This clone was observed once. The chain joins TRBV30 to TRBJ1-1; no clear D gene. Germline CDR1 GTSNPN, CDR2 SVGIG (reference sequence). The CDR3 has 13 amino acids. V lost 3 bases, J lost 1 base, and 9 bases lay in between. The CDR3 nucleotides read TGTGCCTGGAGGGAGTCGGGGAACACTGAAGCTTTCTTT. The encoded protein is CAWRESGNTEAFF.

The J gene is TRBJ2-1, the V gene TRBV27; TRBD1 agrees at 7 bases. Germline loops: CDR1 MNHEY, CDR2 SMNVEV (reference sequence). The CDR3 totals 15 residues. Trimming cost V 7 bases and J 2 bases; bases outside gene matches: 8. The CDR3 DNA reads as TGTGCCAGCATCCGGACCGGGACAGCCTACAATGAGCAGTTCTTC. Encoded protein: CASIRTGTAYNEQFF.

The chain combines TRBV30 with TRBJ2-1, with D possibly TRBD1 on 6 matching bases. The CDR3 sequence is 11 residues long. The V end was cut by 5 bases, the J end by 7 bases, with 9 bases between. Germline V gene sequence: CDR1 GTSNPN, CDR2 SVGIG (reference sequence). CDR3 sequence (DNA): TGTGCCTGGGGGGGCTTTAATGAGCAGTTCTTC. Its translation is CAWGGFNEQFF.

The rearrangement links TRBV25-1 to TRBJ2-7; D is unresolved. The germline V gene has CDR1 MGHDK and CDR2 SYGVNS. The V and J ends lost 5 bases and 4 bases respectively, with 3 bases between them. This CDR3 has 10 amino acids. The CDR3 nucleotides are TGTGCCAGCAGTCATTACGAGCAGTACTTC. It is translated as CASSHYEQYF.

The DNA of the CDR3 is TGTGCCAGCCAGCGGGACAGGGGGGCCGGGGAGCTGTTTTTT. It codes for CASQRDRGAGELFF. The chain employs TRBV2 and TRBJ2-2; 11 bases agree with TRBD1. The ends lost 8 bases at V and 6 bases at J; junction bases unmatched: 5. Germline loops: CDR1 SNHLY, CDR2 FYNNEI. The CDR3 totals 14 residues.

This clone appeared once. V gene TRBV6-5 combines with J gene TRBJ1-2; D call uncertain. This CDR3 has 15 residues. Germline V CDR1 and CDR2: MNHEY, SVGAGI. Trimming cost V 0 bases and J 8 bases, with 16 bases left between them. The CDR3 DNA follows: TGTGCCAGCAGTTACTCCGCTAAGGAGGTAGGGGGCTACACCTTC. Amino acid sequence: CASSYSAKEVGGYTF.

The chain recombines TRBV5-5 with TRBJ1-1; no clear D gene. From germline, CDR1 is SGHKS and CDR2 YYEKEE (reference sequence). Between the trimmed V and J ends, which lost 3 bases and 14 bases, there was a span of 14 bases. There are 11 residues in the CDR3. The CDR3 region is CASSSLQVRFF. DNA of the CDR3: TGTGCCAGCAGCTCCCTGCAGGTCCGATTCTTT. Combining the CDR3 with reference TRBV5-5 and TRBJ1-1 gives the whole variable domain DAGVTQSPTHLIKTRGQQVTLRCSPISGHKSVSWYQQVLGQGPQFIFQYYEKEERGRGNFPDRFSARQFPNYSSELNVNALLLGDSALYLCASSSLQVRFFGQGTRLTVV.